This TCR beta chain was obtained from a study of a mutant IDH1 vaccine in newly diagnosed glioma. Study-level background: Former treatment meant radiotherapy, temozolomide, or both; the majority had gotten both. Regarding the study as a whole: Evidence of vaccine-induced immune responses was documented in approximately 93% of patients.

Worth noting for this clone: Its target is not known.

Method: immunoSEQ multiplex PCR; TCRdb's copy keeps in-frame clones and lacks some. The data show more than 80,000 clones, about four fifths seen once. Time point meaning: baseline, week 1 (first vaccination visit). Documented treatment: pre-vaccination baseline after standard-of-care therapy. New WHO grade 3 or 4 astrocytomas that were IDH1-mutant and ATRX-lost occurred in the donors. Trimming removed 3 bases at V and 15 bases at J, with 21 bases between. Germline assignment: CDR1 MGHDK and CDR2 SYGVNS. The CDR3 spans 15 residues. The sample was PBMCs, taken from a glioma patient treated with radiotherapy, temozolomide or both. V and J are TRBV25-1 and TRBJ1-6, with D possibly being TRBD1 (5 bases). The receptor comes from a woman aged 45-60 years with glioma. Written as DNA, the CDR3 is TGTGCCAGCAGTGAGACCCGACAGCTCTGGGTAGTCCTCCACTTT. This sequence encodes CASSETRQLWVVLHF.